The sequence of this T cell receptor (beta chain) was determined in a study of T-cell reconstitution after alpha-beta-depleted transplantation in children (dated by TCRdb to the mid-2010s). Concerning the study at large: Using TCR repertoire profiling, the study followed T-cell immune reconstitution in a quantitative way in children after TCRalphabeta/CD19-depleted allogeneic hematopoietic cell transplantation.

This clonotype was observed a handful of times. What antigen it recognizes has not been identified. No base-level quality is on record; no much larger clone is a single base apart. The CDR3 sequence holds 13 residues, the cysteine and phenylalanine included. Just the 39-base CDR3 DNA is kept, in frame starting at base 1. The trim is 3 bases for V and 8 bases for J, with a gap of 13 bases between the germline ends. Based on the germline V gene, the CDR1 and CDR2 sequences are SGHTA and FQGNSA. Receptor amplification or capture employed PCR. Sequencer: Illumina HiSeq 2500. To normalize quantification of the TCRbeta repertoire, the TCR libraries were built with molecular barcoding that relied on unique molecular identifiers. Using fastp at Q25 and MiXCR, TCRdb reprocessed the public reads and kept productive beta chains. Each entry is one CDR3 protein sequence, shown with its most common DNA and genes. Recorded for this sample are some 550,000 distinct CDR3 sequences; around 19% of them occurred a single time. 3% to 4% of the sample is taken by the ten largest.

The sequence was obtained from a human donor who donated a stem cell graft to a child with acute lymphoblastic leukemia. In this chain, TRBV7-2 is recombined with TRBJ1-1, and possibly TRBD1, on 5 matching bases. Here the sequenced sample was PBMCs from the stem cell graft donor, taken from the stem cell graft. The CDR3 protein is CASSFSTAGEAFF. The nucleotide sequence is TGTGCCAGCAGCTTCTCGACAGCGGGAGAAGCTTTCTTT.